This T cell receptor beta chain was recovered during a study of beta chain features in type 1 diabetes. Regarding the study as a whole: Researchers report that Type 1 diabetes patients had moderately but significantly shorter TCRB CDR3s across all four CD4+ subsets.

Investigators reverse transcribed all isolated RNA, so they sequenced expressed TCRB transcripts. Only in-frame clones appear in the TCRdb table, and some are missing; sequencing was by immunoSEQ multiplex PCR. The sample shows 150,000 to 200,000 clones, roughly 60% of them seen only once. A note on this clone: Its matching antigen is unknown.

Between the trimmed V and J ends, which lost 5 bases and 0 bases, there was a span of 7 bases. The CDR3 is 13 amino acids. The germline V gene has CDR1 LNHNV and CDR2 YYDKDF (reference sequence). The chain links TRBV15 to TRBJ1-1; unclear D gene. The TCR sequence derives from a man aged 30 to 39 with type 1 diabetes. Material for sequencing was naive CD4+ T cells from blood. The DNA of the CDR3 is TGTGCCACCAGCTATGGCCTGAACACTGAAGCTTTCTTT. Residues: CATSYGLNTEAFF.